This T cell receptor beta chain derives from a study of response to subunit inactivated influenza vaccine. Study-level findings and limits: Every seasonal influenza vaccination brings in few new T cells, the authors suggested.

This clonotype appeared many times. Its antigen is still unknown. This CDR3 comprises 14 residues. V gave up 3 bases and J gave up 5 bases; unmatched junction bases: 5. From germline, CDR1 is SGHDN and CDR2 FVKESK. TCRdb ran MiXCR on the RT-PCR reads and lists one entry per CDR3 protein. The sample includes about 530,000 distinct CDR3 sequences, about an eighth of them seen just once. The origin of this receptor is a man aged 50 or older who received an inactivated influenza vaccine. V is TRBV14 and J is TRBJ2-3; 7 nucleotides agree with TRBD1. The sample in question was PBMCs from blood, obtained on the day of vaccination. This CDR3 reads CASSQDRQLDTQYF. Here the CDR3 DNA reads TGTGCCAGCAGCCAGGACAGGCAGCTAGATACGCAGTATTTT. The complete variable domain, with remaining parts taken from reference TRBV14 and TRBJ2-3, reads EAGVTQFPSHSVIEKGQTVTLRCDPISGHDNLYWYRRVMGKEIKFLLHFVKESKQDESGMPNNRFLAERTGGTYSTLKVQPAELEDSGVYFCASSQDRQLDTQYFGPGTRLTVL.